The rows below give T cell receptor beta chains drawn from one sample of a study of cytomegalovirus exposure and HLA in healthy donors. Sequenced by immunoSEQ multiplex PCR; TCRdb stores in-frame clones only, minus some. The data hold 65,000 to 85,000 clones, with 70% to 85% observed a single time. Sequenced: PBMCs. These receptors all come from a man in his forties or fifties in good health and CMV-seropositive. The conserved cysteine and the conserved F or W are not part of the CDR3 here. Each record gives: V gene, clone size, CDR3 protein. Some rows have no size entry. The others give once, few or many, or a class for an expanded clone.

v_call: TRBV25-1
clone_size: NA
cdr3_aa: ASRIAGVNGELF

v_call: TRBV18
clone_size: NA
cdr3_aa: ASSLSNNEQF

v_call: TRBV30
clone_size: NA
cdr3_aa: AWRSGLALDTQY

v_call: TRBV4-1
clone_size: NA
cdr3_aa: ASSQAGWREASPEQF

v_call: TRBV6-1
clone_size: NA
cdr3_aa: ASSEFRQGGEKLF

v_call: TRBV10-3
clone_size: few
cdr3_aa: AISELRTENNYGYT

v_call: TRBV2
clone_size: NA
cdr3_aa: ASSEDTGDFGANGLT

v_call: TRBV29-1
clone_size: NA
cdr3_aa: SVSPSGTEAF

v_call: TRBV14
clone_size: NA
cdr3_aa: ASSQDLGGLEANVLT

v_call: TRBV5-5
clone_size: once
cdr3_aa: ASSRPGQGASGYT

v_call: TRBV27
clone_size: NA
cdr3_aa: ASAYTSGSYEQY

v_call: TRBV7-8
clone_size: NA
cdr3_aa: VSSPERRGLRNTGELF

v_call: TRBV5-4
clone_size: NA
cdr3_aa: ASSLSDSRETQY

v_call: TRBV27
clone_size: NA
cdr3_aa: ASGTGTGVMETQY

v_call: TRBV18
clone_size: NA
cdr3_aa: ASSPGTDFSGNTIY

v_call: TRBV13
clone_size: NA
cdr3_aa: ASSLLAYEQY

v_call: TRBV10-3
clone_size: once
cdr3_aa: AISVRTGTRLTGSNEQF

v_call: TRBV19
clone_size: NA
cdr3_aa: ASNQTGNTIY